The 5 T cell receptor beta chains reported below all come from one sample, sequenced in a study of cytomegalovirus exposure and HLA in healthy donors. The PCR ran on 60 Vbeta and 13 Jbeta primers. Only in-frame clones appear in the TCRdb table, and some are missing; sequencing was by immunoSEQ multiplex PCR. This sample carries about 200,000 clones, with around 0.7% going to the ten biggest clones. Input material: PBMCs. Every receptor here comes from a boy between 10 and 17 years old in good health and CMV-seronegative.

J is TRBJ2-5 and V is TRBV5-4, with 8 bases that match TRBD2. Germline V gives CDR1 SGHNT, CDR2 YYREEE (reference sequence). V gave up 2 bases and J gave up 4 bases; unmatched junction bases: 7. This CDR3 contains 15 residues. CDR3 sequence (DNA): TGTGCCAGCAGCTTTCGGGGGGGCCTCGGAGAGACCCAGTACTTC. This sequence encodes CASSFRGGLGETQYF.

The rearrangement links TRBV5-6 to TRBJ2-3, with TRBD1 matching 9 bases. Germline CDR1 and CDR2: SGHDT and YYEEEE. The J segment lost 5 bases and the V segment lost 3 bases, leaving 10 bases of the junction unmatched. CDR3 length: 16 amino acids. CDR3 bases: TGTGCCAGCAGCTGGAGGACAGGGGAGCCACAAGATACGCAGTATTTT. Its translation is CASSWRTGEPQDTQYF.

V and J are TRBV25-1 and TRBJ2-5; D remains unclear. The DNA end favors TRBJ2-7, so the J call may be wrong. Per germline, CDR1 MGHDK and CDR2 SYGVNS. The CDR3 runs to 10 residues. The CDR3 sequence is CASGLYEQYF. The CDR3 DNA reads as TGTGCCAGCGGTCTGTACGAGCAGTACTTC.

The J gene is TRBJ1-2, the V gene TRBV4-1, with D perhaps TRBD1 (5 bases). CDR3 size: 17 residues. The ends were cut back, 3 bases at V and 3 bases at J, with 20 bases in the middle. Germline-derived CDR1 and CDR2 are MGHRA and YSYEKL. This chain's CDR3 is CASSHPRGGAGDYGYTF. The CDR3 DNA reads as TGCGCCAGCAGCCACCCAAGAGGAGGGGCCGGAGACTATGGCTACACCTTC.

The rearrangement uses TRBV7-8 and TRBJ2-7; TRBD1 aligns across 7 bases. Germline CDR1 and CDR2: SGHVS and FQNEAQ. This CDR3 contains 16 residues. The trim removed 1 base at V and 2 bases at J, leaving 8 bases unmatched. CDR3 nucleotides: TGTGCCAGCAGCTTAGAGACAGGGAGACCGACCTACGAGCAGTACTTC. Its translation: CASSLETGRPTYEQYF.